A single T cell receptor (beta chain) is shown here with its context. Its antigen is as yet unknown. The study drew all its donors from Caucasian adults living in Nashville, Tennessee. Assay used: immunoSEQ multiplex PCR; TCRdb lists only in-frame clones, some missing. This sample has about 2,500,000 clones; more than 80% occur once, and the top ten carry over 0.12%. The source of the sample is a study of shared clonotypes between healthy human individuals. Overall study results and limits: Blood was the only sampled material, and tissue repertoires likely differ.

Sequenced material: naive CD4+ T cells sorted from blood. Subset noted: CD45RA+ positively selected. The sequence was collected from a young man in good health.

Here the CDR3 DNA reads TGCGCCAGCCGACTAGCGGTCGGGTACGAGCAGTACTTC. Its protein product is CASRLAVGYEQYF. The chain is built from TRBV5-1 and TRBJ2-7; 9 nucleotides agree with TRBD2. The CDR3 has 13 residues. Trimming took 7 bases from V and 4 from J; bases not matched to a gene: 6. Germline values: CDR1 SGHRS, CDR2 YFSETQ.